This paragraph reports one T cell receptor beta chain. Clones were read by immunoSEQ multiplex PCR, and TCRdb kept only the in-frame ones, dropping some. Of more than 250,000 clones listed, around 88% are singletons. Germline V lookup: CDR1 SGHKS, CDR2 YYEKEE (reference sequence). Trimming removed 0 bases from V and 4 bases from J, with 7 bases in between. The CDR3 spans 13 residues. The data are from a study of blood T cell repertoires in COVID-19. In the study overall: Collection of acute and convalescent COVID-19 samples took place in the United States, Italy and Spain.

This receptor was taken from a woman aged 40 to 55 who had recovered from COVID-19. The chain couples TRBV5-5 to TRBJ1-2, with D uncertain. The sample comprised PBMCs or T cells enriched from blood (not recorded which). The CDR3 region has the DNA TGTGCCAGCAGCTTGGTCCTCAGCTATGGCTACACCTTC. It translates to CASSLVLSYGYTF. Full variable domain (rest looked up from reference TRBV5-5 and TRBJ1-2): DAGVTQSPTHLIKTRGQQVTLRCSPISGHKSVSWYQQVLGQGPQFIFQYYEKEERGRGNFPDRFSARQFPNYSSELNVNALLLGDSALYLCASSLVLSYGYTFGSGTRLTVV.